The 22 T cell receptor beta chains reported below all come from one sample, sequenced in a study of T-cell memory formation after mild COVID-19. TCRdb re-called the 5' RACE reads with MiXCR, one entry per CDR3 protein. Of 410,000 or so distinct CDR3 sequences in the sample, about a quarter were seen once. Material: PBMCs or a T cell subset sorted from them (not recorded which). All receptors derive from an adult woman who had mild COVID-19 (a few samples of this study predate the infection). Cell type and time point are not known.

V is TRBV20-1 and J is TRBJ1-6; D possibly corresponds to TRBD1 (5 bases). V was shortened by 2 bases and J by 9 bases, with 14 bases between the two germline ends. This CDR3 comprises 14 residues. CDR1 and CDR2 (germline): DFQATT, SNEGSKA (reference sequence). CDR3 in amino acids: CSARWSGLGSPLHF. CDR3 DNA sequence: TGCAGTGCTAGATGGTCAGGGTTGGGTTCACCCCTCCACTTT.

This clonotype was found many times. The CDR3 DNA reads TGTGCCAGCAGCTTATTGGGCGGGGGGTCCTACAATGAGCAGTTCTTC. It is translated as CASSLLGGGSYNEQFF. The chain carries TRBV7-2 and TRBJ2-1, with 8 bases that match TRBD2. This CDR3 spans 16 amino acids. Germline CDR1 reads SGHTA; CDR2 reads FQGNSA. Losses at the gene ends were 2 bases for V and 1 base for J; bases not matched to a gene: 4.

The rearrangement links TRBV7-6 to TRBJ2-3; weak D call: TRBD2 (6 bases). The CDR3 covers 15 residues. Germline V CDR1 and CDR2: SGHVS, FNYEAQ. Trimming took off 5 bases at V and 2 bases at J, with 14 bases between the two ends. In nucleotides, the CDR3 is TGTGCCAGCAGCCCCCTCGCGGGGTTCACAGATACGCAGTATTTT. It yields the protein CASSPLAGFTDTQYF.

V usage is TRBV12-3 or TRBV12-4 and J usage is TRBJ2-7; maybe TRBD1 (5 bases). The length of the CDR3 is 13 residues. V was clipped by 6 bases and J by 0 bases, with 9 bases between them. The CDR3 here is CASRTDSSYEQYF. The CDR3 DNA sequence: TGTGCCAGCAGGACAGATTCCTCCTACGAGCAGTACTTC.

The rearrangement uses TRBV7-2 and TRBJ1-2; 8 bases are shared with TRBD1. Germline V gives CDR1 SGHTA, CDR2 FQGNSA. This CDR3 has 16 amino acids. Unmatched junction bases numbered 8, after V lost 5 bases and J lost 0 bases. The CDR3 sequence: CASSPNRGSANYGYTF. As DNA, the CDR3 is TGTGCCAGCAGCCCCAACAGGGGGAGTGCTAACTATGGCTACACCTTC.

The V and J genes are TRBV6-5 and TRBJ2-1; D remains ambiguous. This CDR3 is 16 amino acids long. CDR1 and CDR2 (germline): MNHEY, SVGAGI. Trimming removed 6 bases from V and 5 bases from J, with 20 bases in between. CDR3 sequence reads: CASSPKQTLGDNEQFF. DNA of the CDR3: TGTGCCAGCAGCCCAAAGCAGACCCTTGGGGACAATGAGCAGTTCTTC.

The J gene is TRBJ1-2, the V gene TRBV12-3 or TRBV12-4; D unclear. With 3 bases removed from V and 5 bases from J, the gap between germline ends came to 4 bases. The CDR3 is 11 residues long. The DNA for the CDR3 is TGTGCCAGCAGTTTCCAGTATGGCTACACCTTC. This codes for CASSFQYGYTF.

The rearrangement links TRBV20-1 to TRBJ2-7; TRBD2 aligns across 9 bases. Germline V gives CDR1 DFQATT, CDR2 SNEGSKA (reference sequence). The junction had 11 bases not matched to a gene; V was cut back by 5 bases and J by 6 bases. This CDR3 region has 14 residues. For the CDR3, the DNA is TGCAGTGCTGGTAGCGGGAGTGCCCCTCTCGAGCAGTACTTC. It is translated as CSAGSGSAPLEQYF.

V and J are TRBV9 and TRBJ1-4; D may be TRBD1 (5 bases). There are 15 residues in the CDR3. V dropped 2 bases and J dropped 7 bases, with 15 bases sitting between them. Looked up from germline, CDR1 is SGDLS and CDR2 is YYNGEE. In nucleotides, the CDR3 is TGTGCCAGCAGCGTGGGGCCGGGCGGGGGTGAAAAACTGTTTTTT. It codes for CASSVGPGGGEKLFF.

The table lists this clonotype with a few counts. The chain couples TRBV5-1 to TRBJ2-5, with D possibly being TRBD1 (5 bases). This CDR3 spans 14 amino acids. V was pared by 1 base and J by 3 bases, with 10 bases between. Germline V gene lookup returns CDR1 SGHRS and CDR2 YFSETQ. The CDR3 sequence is CASSLSGREETQYF. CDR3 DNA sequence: TGCGCCAGCAGCTTGTCAGGCAGGGAAGAGACCCAGTACTTC.

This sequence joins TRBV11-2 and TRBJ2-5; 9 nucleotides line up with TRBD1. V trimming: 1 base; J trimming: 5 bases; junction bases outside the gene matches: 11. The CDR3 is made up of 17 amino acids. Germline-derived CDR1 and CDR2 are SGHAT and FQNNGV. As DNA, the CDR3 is TGTGCCAGCAGCTTAGGAGTGCGACAGGGGGTCAGGGAGACCCAGTACTTC. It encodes CASSLGVRQGVRETQYF.

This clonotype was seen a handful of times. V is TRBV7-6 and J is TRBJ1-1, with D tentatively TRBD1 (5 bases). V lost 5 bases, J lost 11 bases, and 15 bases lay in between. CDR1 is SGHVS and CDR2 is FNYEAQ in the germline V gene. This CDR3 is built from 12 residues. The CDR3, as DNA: TGTGCCAGCAGCCCCCGCTCGGGGCAGGCTTTCTTT. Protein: CASSPRSGQAFF.

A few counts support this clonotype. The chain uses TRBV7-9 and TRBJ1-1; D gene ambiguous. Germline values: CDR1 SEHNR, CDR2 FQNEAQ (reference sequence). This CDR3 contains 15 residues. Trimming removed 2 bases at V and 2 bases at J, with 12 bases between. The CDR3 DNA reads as TGTGCCAGCAGCTTATCAGACCGTTTAAACACTGAAGCTTTCTTT. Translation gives CASSLSDRLNTEAFF.

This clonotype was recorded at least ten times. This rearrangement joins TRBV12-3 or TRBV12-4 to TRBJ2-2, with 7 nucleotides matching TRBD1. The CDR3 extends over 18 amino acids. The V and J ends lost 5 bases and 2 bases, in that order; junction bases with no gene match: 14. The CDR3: CASSPVPGQRSNTGELFF. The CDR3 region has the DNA TGTGCCAGCAGTCCAGTCCCGGGACAGAGATCCAACACCGGGGAGCTGTTTTTT.

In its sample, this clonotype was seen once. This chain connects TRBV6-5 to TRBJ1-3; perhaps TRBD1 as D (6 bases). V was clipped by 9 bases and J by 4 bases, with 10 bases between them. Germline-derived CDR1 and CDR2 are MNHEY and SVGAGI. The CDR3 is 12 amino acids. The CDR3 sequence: CASQGFGNTIYF. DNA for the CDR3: TGTGCCAGTCAGGGGTTCGGAAACACCATATATTTT.

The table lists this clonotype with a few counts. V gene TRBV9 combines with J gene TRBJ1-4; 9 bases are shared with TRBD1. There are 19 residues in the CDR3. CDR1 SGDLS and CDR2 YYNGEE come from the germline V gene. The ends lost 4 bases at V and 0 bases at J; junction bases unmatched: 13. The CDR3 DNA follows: TGTGCCAGCAGCTCAAATCCGGGACAGGGCCTTGCAACTAATGAAAAACTGTTTTTT. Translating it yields CASSSNPGQGLATNEKLFF.

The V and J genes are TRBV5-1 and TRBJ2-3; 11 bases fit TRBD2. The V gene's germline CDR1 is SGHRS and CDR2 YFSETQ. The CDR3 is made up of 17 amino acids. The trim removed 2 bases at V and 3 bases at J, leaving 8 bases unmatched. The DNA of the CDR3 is TGCGCCAGCAGCTTCAACCTTCTAGCGGGGGGTACAGATACGCAGTATTTT. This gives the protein CASSFNLLAGGTDTQYF.

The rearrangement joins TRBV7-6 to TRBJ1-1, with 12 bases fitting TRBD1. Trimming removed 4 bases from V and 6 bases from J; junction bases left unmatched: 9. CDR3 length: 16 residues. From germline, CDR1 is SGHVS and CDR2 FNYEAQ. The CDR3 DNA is TGTGCCAGCAGCTATGGGACAGGGGGCGCGATATCTGAAGCTTTCTTT. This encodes CASSYGTGGAISEAFF.

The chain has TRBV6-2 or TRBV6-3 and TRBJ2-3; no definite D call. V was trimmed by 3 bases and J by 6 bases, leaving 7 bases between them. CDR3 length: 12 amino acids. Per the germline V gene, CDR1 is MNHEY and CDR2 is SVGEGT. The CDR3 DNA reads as TGTGCCAGCAGTTATATCTGGGATACGCAGTATTTT. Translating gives CASSYIWDTQYF.

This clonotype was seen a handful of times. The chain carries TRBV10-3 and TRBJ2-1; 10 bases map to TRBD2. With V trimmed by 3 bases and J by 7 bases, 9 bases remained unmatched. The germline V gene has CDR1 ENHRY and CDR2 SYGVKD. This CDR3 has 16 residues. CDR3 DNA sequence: TGTGCCATCAGTGACCCCTCCTCTAGCGGGGGTAATGAGCAGTTCTTC. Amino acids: CAISDPSSSGGNEQFF.

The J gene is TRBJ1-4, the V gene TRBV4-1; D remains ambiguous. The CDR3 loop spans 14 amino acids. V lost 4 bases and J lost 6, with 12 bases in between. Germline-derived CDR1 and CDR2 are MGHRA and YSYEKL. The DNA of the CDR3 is TGCGCCAGCAGCCCTGCTAGAAACGATGAAAAACTGTTTTTT. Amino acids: CASSPARNDEKLFF.

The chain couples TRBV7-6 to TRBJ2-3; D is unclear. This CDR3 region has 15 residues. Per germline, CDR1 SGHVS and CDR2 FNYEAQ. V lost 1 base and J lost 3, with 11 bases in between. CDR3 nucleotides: TGTGCCAGCAGCTTAGAAAATGGCAGGACAGATACGCAGTATTTT. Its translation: CASSLENGRTDTQYF.